The sequence of this T cell receptor beta chain was determined in a study of CD8 T cells in ankylosing spondylitis. This CDR3 contains 14 residues. Trimming stripped 4 bases from V and 3 bases from J, with 16 bases between. Germline CDR1 SQVTM, CDR2 ANQGSEA. This clonotype was observed a few times. What it recognizes is unknown. Broader study findings: There was reportedly significant enrichment of clones that were disease-linked in matched ankylosing spondylitis synovial fluid. Blood of patients with ankylosing spondylitis appeared to be characterized by a TCR beta motif of several highly homologous variants. Clones linked with disease were CD8+ and fairly uncommon in the peripheral blood.

With molecular barcodes, quantitative 5'-RACE was used to make the TCR beta libraries. Via MiXCR, TCRdb re-called the 5' RACE reads, giving one row per CDR3 protein. The sample includes 350,000 or so distinct CDR3 sequences, around 15% seen only once; the top ten take roughly 0.99%. This sequence originates from a male donor with ankylosing spondylitis or in good health (not recorded which). The sequencing sample was made of blood, either unsorted or a sorted T cell fraction (not recorded which). The genes are TRBV29-1 and TRBJ2-7; D might be TRBD1 (8 bases). This CDR3 reads CSVAQGGLLYEQYF. The CDR3 bases are TGCAGCGTTGCACAGGGGGGACTACTCTACGAGCAGTACTTC.